This entry concerns a single TCR beta chain. Its antigen is still unknown. The data stem from a study of shared clonotypes between healthy human individuals. General observations from the study: Memory subsets had estimated richness that was generally smaller than that of naive subsets. A limitation of the genetic and exposure-history diversity represented arose from few donors.

The naive CD8 fraction comprised CD45RO-negative cells positively selected for CCR7 and excluded terminally differentiated effector memory CD45RA+ cells. Study donors comprised healthy, HIV-negative adults devoid of recent acute infection or vaccination. Deep level was the assay's run setting. TCRdb keeps only in-frame clones here, not all; method: immunoSEQ multiplex PCR. This table holds some 2,000,000 clones, roughly 94% found once. This CDR3 region has 14 residues. Germline CDR1 is MGHRA and CDR2 is YSYEKL. The sequenced material came from naive CD8+ T cells sorted from blood. The V call is TRBV4-1, the J call TRBJ2-7, with 7 bases aligning to TRBD2. The DNA end is a closer match to TRBJ2-5, so the J assignment may be wrong. This clonotype was obtained from a man younger than 30 in good health. The CDR3 DNA sequence: TGCGCCAGCAGCCAAAAGGGAGGGGAGGAGACCCAGTACTTC. Its protein product is CASSQKGGEETQYF.